The next 20 T cell receptor beta chains were all read from a single sample in a study of blood T cell repertoires in COVID-19. Repertoires were generated with immunoSEQ multiplex PCR, while TCRdb's copy carries only in-frame clones and drops some. The table lists around 230,000 clones, 80% to 90% of them singletons. Specimen: peripheral blood. The receptor source for this set is a man between 45 and 60 years old with COVID-19, enrolled during active disease.

J is TRBJ2-5 and V is TRBV7-2; a possible D gene is TRBD2 (5 bases). CDR1 is SGHTA and CDR2 is FQGNSA in the germline V gene. The CDR3 totals 14 residues. Trimming left V 4 bases short and J 2 bases short, with 11 bases between. This CDR3 is CASSSGLRQETQYF. In nucleotides, the CDR3 is TGTGCCAGCAGCTCAGGACTGCGACAAGAGACCCAGTACTTC.

CDR3 coding DNA: TGTGCCAGCGGATCCGGACAGGGGGCGAGAGTTGGCTACACCTTC. It translates to CASGSGQGARVGYTF. This chain uses TRBV7-2 with TRBJ1-2, with 11 nucleotides matching TRBD1. This CDR3 has 15 amino acids. The junction had 12 bases not matched to a gene; V was cut back by 8 bases and J by 7 bases. The V gene's germline CDR1 is SGHTA and CDR2 FQGNSA.

There are a few counts of this clone. DNA of the CDR3: TGTGCCAGCAGGAGGACTAGCGGATCTAGCACAGATACGCAGTATTTT. Translation: CASRRTSGSSTDTQYF. The chain uses TRBV28 and TRBJ2-3, with TRBD2 matching 10 bases. This CDR3 is 16 amino acids long. After removal of 6 bases from V and 0 bases from J, the junction contained 6 bases not matched to a gene. Germline V gene sequence: CDR1 MDHEN, CDR2 SYDVKM.

This chain connects TRBV11-2 to TRBJ2-2; 9 bases map to TRBD1. J lost 7 bases, V lost 5 bases, and 5 bases had no gene match. CDR1 is SGHAT and CDR2 is FQNNGV in the germline V gene. CDR3 length equals 14 residues. The CDR3 here is CASSRTGDDGELFF. CDR3 sequence (DNA): TGTGCCAGCAGCCGGACAGGGGACGACGGGGAGCTGTTTTTT.

The rearrangement joins TRBV5-6 to TRBJ2-7; D is possibly TRBD2 (5 bases). This CDR3 contains 16 residues. Germline CDR1 and CDR2: SGHDT and YYEEEE. Trimming shortened V by 4 bases and J by 1 base, and 18 bases separated the two germline ends. The CDR3 here is CASSQRRIFHSYEQYF. The CDR3 DNA follows: TGTGCCAGCAGCCAGCGGCGCATCTTTCATTCCTACGAGCAGTACTTC. Variable domain in full (rest from reference TRBV5-6 and TRBJ2-7): DAGVTQSPTHLIKTRGQQVTLRCSPKSGHDTVSWYQQALGQGPQFIFQYYEEEERQRGNFPDRFSGHQFPNYSSELNVNALLLGDSALYLCASSQRRIFHSYEQYFGPGTRLTVT.

The rearrangement uses TRBV7-9 and TRBJ2-7; weak D call: TRBD2 (6 bases). V gave up 5 bases and J gave up 3 bases, with 14 bases separating them. Germline V gene data show CDR1 as SEHNR and CDR2 as FQNEAQ (reference sequence). The CDR3 totals 14 residues. The CDR3 DNA is TGTGCCAGCAGCCAGCTCAACGGGGGCTACGAGCAGTACTTC. Protein product: CASSQLNGGYEQYF.

The chain recombines TRBV29-1 with TRBJ2-7; D is unclear. V was trimmed by 1 base and J by 1 base, leaving 5 bases between them. The CDR3 is made up of 12 amino acids. Germline lookup yields CDR1 SQVTM and CDR2 ANQGSEA. CDR3 sequence (DNA): TGCAGCGTTGAAGTACATTCCTACGAGCAGTACTTC. This codes for CSVEVHSYEQYF.

The chain combines TRBV6-2 or TRBV6-3 with TRBJ2-3; perhaps TRBD1 as D (5 bases). V was cut by 5 bases and J by 11 bases, with 14 bases left in between. The CDR3 extends over 12 amino acids. Germline-derived CDR1 and CDR2 are MNHEY and SVGEGT. In nucleotides, the CDR3 is TGTGCCAGCAGTGCGGTACCGCAGGGGCAGTATTTT. It is translated as CASSAVPQGQYF.

This chain links TRBV7-9 with TRBJ2-7; tentative D call: TRBD2 (5 bases). Germline V gives CDR1 SEHNR, CDR2 FQNEAQ (reference sequence). The CDR3 covers 13 residues. Trimming pared 5 bases from V and 0 bases from J, leaving 8 bases between. The CDR3 here is CASSQDFSYEQYF. CDR3 DNA: TGTGCCAGCAGCCAGGACTTCTCCTACGAGCAGTACTTC. The full variable domain, with the rest looked up from reference TRBV7-9 and TRBJ2-7, is DTGVSQNPRHKITKRGQNVTFRCDPISEHNRLYWYRQTLGQGPEFLTYFQNEAQLEKSRLLSDRFSAERPKGSFSTLEIQRTEQGDSAMYLCASSQDFSYEQYFGPGTRLTVT.

This chain links TRBV7-3 with TRBJ2-6; no firm D call. The CDR3 contains 15 residues. Germline loops: CDR1 SGHTA, CDR2 FQGTGA. The V gene lost 8 bases and the J gene lost 4 bases, with 15 bases spanning the gap. The CDR3 bases are TGTGCCAGCGGCAGGCCGACGGCCGGGGCCAACGTCCTGACTTTC. Translation gives CASGRPTAGANVLTF.

This chain links TRBV15 with TRBJ2-6; 9 bases line up with TRBD1. J was trimmed by 2 bases and V by 2 bases; bases with no gene match: 7. The CDR3 sequence is 18 residues long. Germline V lookup: CDR1 LNHNV, CDR2 YYDKDF (reference sequence). CDR3 loop: CATSRPPGTGTGANVLTF. For the CDR3, the DNA is TGTGCCACCAGCAGACCTCCCGGGACAGGGACTGGGGCCAACGTCCTGACTTTC.

The count of this clone is one. The CDR3 loop is CASSRRLGGAGGDTQYF. In DNA, the CDR3 is TGTGCCAGCAGCCGGCGACTGGGAGGGGCCGGAGGAGATACGCAGTATTTT. The chain combines TRBV3-1 (or the pseudogene TRBV3-2) with TRBJ2-3; 7 bases are shared with TRBD2. Per the germline V gene, CDR1 is LGHDT and CDR2 is YNNKEL (reference sequence). V lost 4 bases to trimming and J lost 5 bases; unmatched junction nucleotides: 15. The CDR3 contains 17 residues.

This chain links TRBV5-1 with TRBJ1-1, with D unclear. The germline gives CDR1 SGHRS, CDR2 YFSETQ. V dropped 1 base and J dropped 0 bases, with 13 bases sitting between them. The CDR3 runs 16 residues. In nucleotides, the CDR3 is TGCGCCAGCAGCTTGAATGTGGAGGGCGTGAACACTGAAGCTTTCTTT. Protein: CASSLNVEGVNTEAFF.

This chain uses TRBV30 with TRBJ1-1; D gene unclear. The germline gives CDR1 GTSNPN, CDR2 SVGIG (reference sequence). The CDR3 length is 12 residues. The germline V and J ends were trimmed by 6 bases and 6 bases, with 14 bases remaining between them. The CDR3 region is CACTPVLSEAFF. The CDR3 DNA follows: TGTGCCTGCACGCCGGTACTTTCTGAAGCTTTCTTT. The full variable domain, in which reference TRBV30 and TRBJ1-1 provide the parts outside the CDR3, is SQTIHQWPATLVQPVGSPLSLECTVEGTSNPNLYWYRQAAGRGLQLLFYSVGIGQISSEVPQNLSASRPQDRQFILSSKKLLLSDSGFYLCACTPVLSEAFFGQGTRLTVV.

CDR3 coding DNA: TGTGCCAGTACCCCACGGAACAGACTAAGCAATCAGCCCCAGCATTTT. This sequence encodes CASTPRNRLSNQPQHF. The J gene is TRBJ1-5, the V gene TRBV19; D remains unclear. Germline V gene lookup returns CDR1 LNHDA and CDR2 SQIVND (reference sequence). V was clipped by 7 bases and J by 1 base, with 17 bases between them. CDR3 size: 16 residues.

This clone was observed a few times. Here the CDR3 DNA reads TGTGCCAGCTCACAGGACAAGGTGGGCGAGCAGTACTTC. Translating gives CASSQDKVGEQYF. The chain is built from TRBV18 and TRBJ2-7; maybe TRBD1 (5 bases). V gave up 4 bases and J gave up 6 bases, with 13 bases separating them. The CDR3 totals 13 residues. The germline gives CDR1 KGHSH, CDR2 LQKENI.

In this sample, this clone turned up a few times. At the DNA level, this CDR3 is encoded by other sequences in the same sample as well. The rearrangement links TRBV5-1 to TRBJ2-2; D ambiguous. With 2 bases removed from V and 3 bases from J, the gap between germline ends came to 5 bases. CDR3 size: 13 residues. Germline values: CDR1 SGHRS, CDR2 YFSETQ. In DNA, the CDR3 is TGCGCCAGCAGCTTTCAGGACACCGGGGAGCTGTTTTTT. Residues: CASSFQDTGELFF.

This chain joins TRBV7-9 and TRBJ1-2, with TRBD1 matching over 7 bases. V lost 5 bases and J lost 8; bases outside the gene matches: 8. Germline loops: CDR1 SEHNR, CDR2 FQNEAQ (reference sequence). The length of the CDR3 is 13 residues. The DNA for the CDR3 is TGTGCCAGCAGCCCGGACAGGTCAGGAGGCTACACCTTC. It encodes CASSPDRSGGYTF.

CDR3 region: CASSLGQSLREQYF. The DNA of the CDR3 is TGTGCCAGCAGCCTGGGACAGTCCTTGAGGGAGCAGTACTTC. The V call is TRBV5-5, the J call TRBJ2-7; 7 bases map to TRBD1. This CDR3 has 14 residues. CDR1 is SGHKS and CDR2 is YYEKEE in the germline V gene (reference sequence). The V gene end was trimmed by 4 bases and the J gene end by 7 bases; junction bases not matched to a gene: 11.

This rearrangement joins TRBV19 to TRBJ1-1; D perhaps matches TRBD1 (6 bases). Germline V CDR1 and CDR2: LNHDA, SQIVND (reference sequence). Trimming shortened V by 4 bases and J by 3 bases, and 18 bases separated the two germline ends. The CDR3 is made up of 16 amino acids. This CDR3 reads CASSTHISTGYTEAFF. The CDR3 bases are TGTGCCAGTAGTACTCACATTTCGACAGGATACACTGAAGCTTTCTTT.